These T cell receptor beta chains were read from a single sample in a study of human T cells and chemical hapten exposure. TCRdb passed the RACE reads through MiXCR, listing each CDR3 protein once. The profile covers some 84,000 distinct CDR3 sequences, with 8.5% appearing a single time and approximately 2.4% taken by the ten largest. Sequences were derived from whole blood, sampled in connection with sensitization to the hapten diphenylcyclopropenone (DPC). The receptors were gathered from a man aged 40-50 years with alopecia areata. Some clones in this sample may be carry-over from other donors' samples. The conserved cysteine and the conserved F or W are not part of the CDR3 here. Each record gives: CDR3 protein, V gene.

ASSLGLAGLSGANVLT TRBV27
ASSPPTGGNTEAF TRBV18
SASSLLGGSETQY TRBV20-1
ASSSYRDRGNTEAF TRBV7-8
ASRLPGRGDQPQH TRBV2
ASSPTKRGSGANVLT TRBV3-1
SARDRERGKAHGYT TRBV20-1
ASTDYPDTQY TRBV2
SAPGLAGGAVIGTQY TRBV20-1
ASSAGTSVQETQY TRBV9
ASSEWGDSNQPQH TRBV10-1